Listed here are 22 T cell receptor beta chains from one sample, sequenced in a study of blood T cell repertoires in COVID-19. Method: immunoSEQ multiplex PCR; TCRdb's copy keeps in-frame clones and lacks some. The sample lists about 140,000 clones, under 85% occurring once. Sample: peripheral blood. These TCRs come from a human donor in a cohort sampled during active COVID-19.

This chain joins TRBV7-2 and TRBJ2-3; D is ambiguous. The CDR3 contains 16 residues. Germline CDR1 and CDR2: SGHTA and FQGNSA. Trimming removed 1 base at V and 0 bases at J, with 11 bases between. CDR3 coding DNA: TGTGCCAGCAGCTTAGAGGCGGATCCGAGCACAGATACGCAGTATTTT. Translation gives CASSLEADPSTDTQYF.

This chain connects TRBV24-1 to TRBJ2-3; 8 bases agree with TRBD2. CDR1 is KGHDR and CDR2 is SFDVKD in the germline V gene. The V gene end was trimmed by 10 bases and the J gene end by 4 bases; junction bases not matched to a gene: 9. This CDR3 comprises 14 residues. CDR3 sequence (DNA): TGTGCCACGTCTAAAGCGGGAGTAGCAGATACGCAGTATTTT. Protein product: CATSKAGVADTQYF.

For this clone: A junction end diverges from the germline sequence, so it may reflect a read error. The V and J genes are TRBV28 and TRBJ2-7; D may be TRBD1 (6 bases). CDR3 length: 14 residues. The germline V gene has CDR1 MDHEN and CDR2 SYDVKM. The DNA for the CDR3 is TGTGCCAGCAGTCCACCCCCAGAACAGGGCTTCAAGCACTTC. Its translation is CASSPPPEQGFKHF. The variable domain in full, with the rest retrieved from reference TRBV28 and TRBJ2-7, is DVKVTQSSRYLVKRTGEKVFLECVQDMDHENMFWYRQDPGLGLRLIYFSYDVKMKEKGDIPEGYSVSREKKERFSLILESASTNQTSMYLCASSPPPEQGFKHFGPGTRLTVT.

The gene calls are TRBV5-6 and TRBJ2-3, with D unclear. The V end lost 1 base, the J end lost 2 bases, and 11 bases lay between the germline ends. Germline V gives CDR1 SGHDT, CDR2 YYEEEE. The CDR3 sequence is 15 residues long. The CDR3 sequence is CASSLLSEPTDTQYF. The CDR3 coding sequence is TGTGCCAGCAGCTTGCTATCGGAGCCCACAGATACGCAGTATTTT.

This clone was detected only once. The CDR3 DNA reads as TGTGCCAGCAGCAAAAACAGGGGCACCTATGGCTACACCTTC. It codes for CASSKNRGTYGYTF. V usage is TRBV21-1 and J usage is TRBJ1-2; TRBD1, the table's D call, lacks a check against the DNA. TRBV21-1 is termed a pseudogene. The CDR3 loop spans 14 amino acids.

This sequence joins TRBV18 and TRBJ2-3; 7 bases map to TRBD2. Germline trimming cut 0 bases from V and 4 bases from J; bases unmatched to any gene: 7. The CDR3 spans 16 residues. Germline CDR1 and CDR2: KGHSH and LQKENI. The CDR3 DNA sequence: TGTGCCAGCTCACCACCCGGACTAGTTCGTGCAGATACGCAGTATTTT. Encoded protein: CASSPPGLVRADTQYF.

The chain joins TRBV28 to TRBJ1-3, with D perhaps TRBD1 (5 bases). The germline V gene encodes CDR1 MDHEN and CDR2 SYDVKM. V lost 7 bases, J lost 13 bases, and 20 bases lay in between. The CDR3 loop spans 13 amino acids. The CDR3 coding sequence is TGTGCCAGCATTACGAGAGGTCGGACAATGATATATTTT. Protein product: CASITRGRTMIYF.

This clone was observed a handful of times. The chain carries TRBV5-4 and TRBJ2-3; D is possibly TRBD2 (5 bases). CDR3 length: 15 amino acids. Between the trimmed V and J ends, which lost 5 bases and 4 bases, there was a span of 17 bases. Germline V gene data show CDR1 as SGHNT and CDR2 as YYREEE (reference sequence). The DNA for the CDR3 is TGTGCCAGCAGTACGAAGAGGGTTGGTGCAGATACGCAGTATTTT. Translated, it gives CASSTKRVGADTQYF.

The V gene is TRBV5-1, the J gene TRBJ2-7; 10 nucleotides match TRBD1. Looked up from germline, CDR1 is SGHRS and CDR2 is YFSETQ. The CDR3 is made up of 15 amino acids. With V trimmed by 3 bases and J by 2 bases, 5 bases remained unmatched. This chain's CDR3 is CASSWRTGGAYEQYF. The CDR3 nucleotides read TGCGCCAGCAGCTGGAGGACAGGGGGAGCCTACGAGCAGTACTTC. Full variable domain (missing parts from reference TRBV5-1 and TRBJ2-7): KAGVTQTPRYLIKTRGQQVTLSCSPISGHRSVSWYQQTPGQGLQFLFEYFSETQRNKGNFPGRFSGRQFSNSRSEMNVSTLELGDSALYLCASSWRTGGAYEQYFGPGTRLTVT.

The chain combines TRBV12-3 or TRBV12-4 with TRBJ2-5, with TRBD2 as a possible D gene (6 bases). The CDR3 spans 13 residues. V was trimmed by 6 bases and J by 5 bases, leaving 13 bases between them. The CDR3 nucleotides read TGTGCCAGCAGCCGGGACTTTGGGGAGACCCAGTACTTC. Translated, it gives CASSRDFGETQYF.

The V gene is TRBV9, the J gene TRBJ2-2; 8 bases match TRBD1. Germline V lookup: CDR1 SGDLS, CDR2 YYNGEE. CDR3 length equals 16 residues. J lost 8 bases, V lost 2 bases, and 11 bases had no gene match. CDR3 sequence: CASSVPSGTGRGELFF. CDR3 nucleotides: TGTGCCAGCAGCGTTCCATCCGGGACAGGACGTGGGGAGCTGTTTTTT.

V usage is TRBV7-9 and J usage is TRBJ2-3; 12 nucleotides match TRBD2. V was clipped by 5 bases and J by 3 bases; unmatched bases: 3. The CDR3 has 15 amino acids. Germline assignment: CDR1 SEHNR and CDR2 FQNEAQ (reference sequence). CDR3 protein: CASSKLAGGTDTQYF. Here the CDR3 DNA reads TGTGCCAGCAGCAAGCTAGCGGGAGGGACAGATACGCAGTATTTT.

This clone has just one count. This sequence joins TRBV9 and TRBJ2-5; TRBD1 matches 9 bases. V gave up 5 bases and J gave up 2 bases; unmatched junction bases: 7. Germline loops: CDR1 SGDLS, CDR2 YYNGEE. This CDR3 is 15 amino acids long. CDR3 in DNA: TGTGCCAGCAGTAGTGCCGGGACAGGGCAAGAGACCCAGTACTTC. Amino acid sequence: CASSSAGTGQETQYF.

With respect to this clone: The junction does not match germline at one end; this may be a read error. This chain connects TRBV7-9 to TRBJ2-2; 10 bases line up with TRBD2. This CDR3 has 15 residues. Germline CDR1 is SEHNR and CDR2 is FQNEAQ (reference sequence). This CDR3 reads CASSIAGGTSGELFF. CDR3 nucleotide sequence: TGTGCCAGCAGCATAGCGGGAGGAACGTCCGGGGAGCTGTTTTTT.

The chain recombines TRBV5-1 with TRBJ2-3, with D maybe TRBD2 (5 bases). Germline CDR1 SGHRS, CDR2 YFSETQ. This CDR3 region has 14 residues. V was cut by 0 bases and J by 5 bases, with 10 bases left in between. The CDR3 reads CASSLGRSGDTQYF. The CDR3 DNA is TGCGCCAGCAGCTTGGGGAGGAGTGGAGATACGCAGTATTTT.

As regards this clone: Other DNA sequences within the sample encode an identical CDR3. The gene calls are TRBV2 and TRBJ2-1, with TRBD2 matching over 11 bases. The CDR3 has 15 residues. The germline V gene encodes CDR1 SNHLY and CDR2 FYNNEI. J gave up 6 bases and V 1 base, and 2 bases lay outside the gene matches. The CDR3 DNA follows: TGTGCCAGCAGTGAAGGTCTAGCGGGAGGCAATGAGCAGTTCTTC. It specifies CASSEGLAGGNEQFF.

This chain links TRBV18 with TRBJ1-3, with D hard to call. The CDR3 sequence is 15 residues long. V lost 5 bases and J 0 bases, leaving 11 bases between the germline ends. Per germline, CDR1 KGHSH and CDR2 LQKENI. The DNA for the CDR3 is TGTGCCAGCTCAATGGACTACAGCTCTGGAAACACCATATATTTT. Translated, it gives CASSMDYSSGNTIYF.

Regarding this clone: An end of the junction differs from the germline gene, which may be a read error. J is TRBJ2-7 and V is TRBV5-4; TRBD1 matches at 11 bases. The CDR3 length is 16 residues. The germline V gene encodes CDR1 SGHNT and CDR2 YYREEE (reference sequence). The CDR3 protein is CASSSWGQGVSNEQYF. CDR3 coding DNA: TGTGCCAGCAGCTCCTGGGGACAGGGGGTCTCCAACGAGCAGTACTTC.

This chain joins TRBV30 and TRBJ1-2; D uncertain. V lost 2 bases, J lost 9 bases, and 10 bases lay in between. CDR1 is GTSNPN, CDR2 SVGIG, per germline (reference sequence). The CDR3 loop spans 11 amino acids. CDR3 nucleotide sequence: TGTGCCTGGAGTTTCTCAGGAAGCTACACCTTC. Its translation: CAWSFSGSYTF.

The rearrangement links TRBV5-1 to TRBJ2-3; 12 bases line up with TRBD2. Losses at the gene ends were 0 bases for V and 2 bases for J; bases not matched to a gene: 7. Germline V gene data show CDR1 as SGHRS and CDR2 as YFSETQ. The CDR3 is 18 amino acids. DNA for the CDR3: TGCGCCAGCAGCTTGGACGGGACTAGCGGGCGTTACACAGATACGCAGTATTTT. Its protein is CASSLDGTSGRYTDTQYF.

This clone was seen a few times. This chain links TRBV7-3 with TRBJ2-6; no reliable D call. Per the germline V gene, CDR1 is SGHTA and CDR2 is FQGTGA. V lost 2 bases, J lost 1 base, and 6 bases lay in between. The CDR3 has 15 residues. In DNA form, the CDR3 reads TGTGCCAGCAGCTTAGTTTTATCTGGGGCCAACGTCCTGACTTTC. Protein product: CASSLVLSGANVLTF.

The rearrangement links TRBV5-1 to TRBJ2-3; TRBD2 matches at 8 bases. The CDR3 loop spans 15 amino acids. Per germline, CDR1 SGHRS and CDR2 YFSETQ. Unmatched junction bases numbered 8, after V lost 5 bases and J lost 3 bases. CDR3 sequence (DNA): TGCGCCAGCAGGATCGTAGCGGGACGAACAGATACGCAGTATTTT. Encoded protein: CASRIVAGRTDTQYF. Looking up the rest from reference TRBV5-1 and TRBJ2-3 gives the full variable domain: KAGVTQTPRYLIKTRGQQVTLSCSPISGHRSVSWYQQTPGQGLQFLFEYFSETQRNKGNFPGRFSGRQFSNSRSEMNVSTLELGDSALYLCASRIVAGRTDTQYFGPGTRLTVL.